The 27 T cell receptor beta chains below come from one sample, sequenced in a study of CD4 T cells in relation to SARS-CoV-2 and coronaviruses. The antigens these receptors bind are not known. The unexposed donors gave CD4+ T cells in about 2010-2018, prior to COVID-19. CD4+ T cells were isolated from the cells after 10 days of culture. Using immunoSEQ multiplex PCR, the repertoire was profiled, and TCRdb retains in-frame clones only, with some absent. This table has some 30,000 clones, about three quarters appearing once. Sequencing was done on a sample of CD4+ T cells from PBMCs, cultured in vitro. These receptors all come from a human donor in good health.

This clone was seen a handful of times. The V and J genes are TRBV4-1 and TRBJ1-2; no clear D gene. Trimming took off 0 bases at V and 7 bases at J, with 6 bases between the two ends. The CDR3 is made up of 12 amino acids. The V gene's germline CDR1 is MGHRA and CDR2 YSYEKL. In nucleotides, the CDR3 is TGCGCCAGCAGCCAAGAGTGGGGTGGCTACACCTTC. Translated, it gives CASSQEWGGYTF.

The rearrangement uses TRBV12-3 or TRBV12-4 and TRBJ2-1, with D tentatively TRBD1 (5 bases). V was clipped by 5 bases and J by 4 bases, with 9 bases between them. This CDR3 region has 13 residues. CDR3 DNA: TGTGCCAGCAGTACACAGGCTTACAATGAGCAGTTCTTC. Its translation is CASSTQAYNEQFF.

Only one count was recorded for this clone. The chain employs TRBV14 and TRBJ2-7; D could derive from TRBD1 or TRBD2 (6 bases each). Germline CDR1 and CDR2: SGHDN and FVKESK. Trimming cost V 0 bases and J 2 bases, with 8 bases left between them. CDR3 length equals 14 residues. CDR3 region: CASSQEEGAYEQYF. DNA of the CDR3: TGTGCCAGCAGCCAAGAGGAGGGGGCCTACGAGCAGTACTTC.

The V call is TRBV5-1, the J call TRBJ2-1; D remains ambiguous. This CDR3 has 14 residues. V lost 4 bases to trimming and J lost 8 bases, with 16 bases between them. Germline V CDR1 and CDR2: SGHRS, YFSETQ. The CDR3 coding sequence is TGCGCCAGCAGCCCAACCGGCCCGGCCGATGAGCAGTTCTTC. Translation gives CASSPTGPADEQFF.

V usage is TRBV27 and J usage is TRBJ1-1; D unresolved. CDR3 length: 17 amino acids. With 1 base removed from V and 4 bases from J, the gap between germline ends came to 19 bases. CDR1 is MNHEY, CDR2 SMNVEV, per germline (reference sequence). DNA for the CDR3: TGTGCCAGCAGTTTATTATTTAGGGAGGCCCGGGGCACTGAAGCTTTCTTT. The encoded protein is CASSLLFREARGTEAFF.

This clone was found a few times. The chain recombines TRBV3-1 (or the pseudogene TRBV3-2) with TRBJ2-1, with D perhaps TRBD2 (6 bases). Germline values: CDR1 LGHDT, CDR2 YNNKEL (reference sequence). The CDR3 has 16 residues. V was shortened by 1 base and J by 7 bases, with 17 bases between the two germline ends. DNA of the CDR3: TGTGCCAGCAGCCAAGTGGACCGGGAGTACCGTAATGAGCAGTTCTTC. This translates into CASSQVDREYRNEQFF.

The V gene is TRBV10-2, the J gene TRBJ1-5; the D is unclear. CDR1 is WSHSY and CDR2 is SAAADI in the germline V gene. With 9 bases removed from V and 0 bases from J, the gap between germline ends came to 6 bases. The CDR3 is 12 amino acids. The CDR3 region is CASSNSNQPQHF. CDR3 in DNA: TGCGCCAGTTCGAATAGCAATCAGCCCCAGCATTTT.

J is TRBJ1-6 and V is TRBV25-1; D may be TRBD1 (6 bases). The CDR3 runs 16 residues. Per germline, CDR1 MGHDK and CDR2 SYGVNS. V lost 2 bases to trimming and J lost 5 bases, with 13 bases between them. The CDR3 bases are TGTGCCAGCAGTGAAGCGTCGGGACACAATAATTCACCCCTCCACTTT. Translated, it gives CASSEASGHNNSPLHF.

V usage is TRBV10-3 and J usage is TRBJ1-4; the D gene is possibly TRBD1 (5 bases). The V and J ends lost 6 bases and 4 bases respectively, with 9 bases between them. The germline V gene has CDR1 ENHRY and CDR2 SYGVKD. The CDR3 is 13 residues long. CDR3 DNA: TGTGCCATCAGGGGGGAAATTAATGAAAAACTGTTTTTT. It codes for CAIRGEINEKLFF.

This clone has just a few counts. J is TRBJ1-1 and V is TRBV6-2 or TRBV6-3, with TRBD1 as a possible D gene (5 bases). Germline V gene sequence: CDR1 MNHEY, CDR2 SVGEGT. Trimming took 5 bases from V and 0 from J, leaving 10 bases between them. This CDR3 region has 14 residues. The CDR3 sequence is CASSPGRLNTEAFF. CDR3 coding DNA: TGTGCCAGCAGTCCGGGACGATTGAACACTGAAGCTTTCTTT.

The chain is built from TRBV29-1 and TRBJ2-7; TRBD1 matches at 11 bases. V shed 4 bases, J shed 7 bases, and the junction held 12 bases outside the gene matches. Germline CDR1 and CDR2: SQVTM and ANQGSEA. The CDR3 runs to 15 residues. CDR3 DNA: TGCAGCGTTGGGTCCGGACAGGGGGCGTTGGGAGAGCAGTACTTC. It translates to CSVGSGQGALGEQYF.

The CDR3 nucleotides read TGCGCCAGCAGCTGGGACCCTCGCGGGAACACTGAAGCTTTCTTT. Translated: CASSWDPRGNTEAFF. The V gene is TRBV5-1, the J gene TRBJ1-1; D might be TRBD1 (5 bases). The CDR3 is made up of 15 amino acids. CDR1 and CDR2 from the germline V gene are SGHRS and YFSETQ. The V end was cut by 3 bases, the J end by 1 base, with 13 bases between.

CDR3 loop: CASSYGGVGDTQYF. The CDR3 bases are TGTGCCAGCAGTTACGGCGGGGTTGGCGATACGCAGTATTTT. The rearrangement joins TRBV6-5 to TRBJ2-3, with D possibly being TRBD2 (6 bases). Deletions cut 2 bases from V and 6 bases from J, with 12 bases between. CDR1 and CDR2 from the germline V gene are MNHEY and SVGAGI. The CDR3 runs to 14 residues.

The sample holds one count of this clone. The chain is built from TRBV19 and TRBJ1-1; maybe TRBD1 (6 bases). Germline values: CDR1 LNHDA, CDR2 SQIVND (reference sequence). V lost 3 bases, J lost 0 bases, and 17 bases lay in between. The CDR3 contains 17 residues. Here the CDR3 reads CASSILPHGTMNTEAFF. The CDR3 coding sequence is TGTGCCAGTAGTATCCTCCCCCACGGGACAATGAACACTGAAGCTTTCTTT.

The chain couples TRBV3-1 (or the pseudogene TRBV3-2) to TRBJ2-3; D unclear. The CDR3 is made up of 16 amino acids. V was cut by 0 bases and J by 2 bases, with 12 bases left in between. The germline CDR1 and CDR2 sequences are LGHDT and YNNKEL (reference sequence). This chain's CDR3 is CASSQETSHFTDTQYF. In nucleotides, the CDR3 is TGTGCCAGCAGCCAAGAGACTTCCCATTTCACAGATACGCAGTATTTT.

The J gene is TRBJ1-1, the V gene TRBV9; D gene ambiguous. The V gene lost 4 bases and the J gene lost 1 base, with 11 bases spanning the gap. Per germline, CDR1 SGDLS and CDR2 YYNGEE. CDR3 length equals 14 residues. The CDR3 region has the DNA TGTGCCAGCAGCCCAGCAGGACGGAACACTGAAGCTTTCTTT. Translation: CASSPAGRNTEAFF.

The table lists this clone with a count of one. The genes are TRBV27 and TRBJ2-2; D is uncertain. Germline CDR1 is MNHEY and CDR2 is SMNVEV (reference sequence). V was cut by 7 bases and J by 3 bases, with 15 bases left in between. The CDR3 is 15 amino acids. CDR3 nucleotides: TGTGCCAGCATAGCTTCGAGGAGTCACACCGGGGAGCTGTTTTTT. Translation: CASIASRSHTGELFF.

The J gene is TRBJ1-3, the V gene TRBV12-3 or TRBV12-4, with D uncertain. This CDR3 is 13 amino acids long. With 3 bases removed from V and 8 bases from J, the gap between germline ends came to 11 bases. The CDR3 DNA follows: TGTGCCAGCAGTTTTTTGGGCAGAGACACCATATATTTT. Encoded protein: CASSFLGRDTIYF.

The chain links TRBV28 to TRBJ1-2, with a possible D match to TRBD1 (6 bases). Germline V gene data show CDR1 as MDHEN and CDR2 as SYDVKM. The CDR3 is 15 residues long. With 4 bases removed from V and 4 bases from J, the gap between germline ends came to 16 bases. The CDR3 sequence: CASSSPAGEGYGYTF. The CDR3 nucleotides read TGTGCCAGCAGTTCCCCGGCAGGGGAAGGCTATGGCTACACCTTC.

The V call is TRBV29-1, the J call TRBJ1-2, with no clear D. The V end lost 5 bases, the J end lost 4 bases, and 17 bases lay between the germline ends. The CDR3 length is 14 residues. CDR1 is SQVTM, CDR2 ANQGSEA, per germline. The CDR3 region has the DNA TGCAGCGTTTCGCACGGTCAAATTCGCTATGGCTACACCTTC. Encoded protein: CSVSHGQIRYGYTF. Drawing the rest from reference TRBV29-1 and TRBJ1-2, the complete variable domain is SAVISQKPSRDICQRGTSLTIQCQVDSQVTMMFWYRQQPGQSLTLIATANQGSEATYESGFVIDKFPISRPNLTFSTLTVSNMSPEDSSIYLCSVSHGQIRYGYTFGSGTRLTVV.

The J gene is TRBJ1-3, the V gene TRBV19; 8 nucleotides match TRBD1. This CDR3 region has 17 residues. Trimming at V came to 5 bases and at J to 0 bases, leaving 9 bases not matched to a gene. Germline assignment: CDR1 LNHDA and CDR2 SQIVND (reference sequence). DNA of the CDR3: TGTGCCAGTAGTTTCCGCCTTGACAGGGGCTCTGGAAACACCATATATTTT. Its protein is CASSFRLDRGSGNTIYF.

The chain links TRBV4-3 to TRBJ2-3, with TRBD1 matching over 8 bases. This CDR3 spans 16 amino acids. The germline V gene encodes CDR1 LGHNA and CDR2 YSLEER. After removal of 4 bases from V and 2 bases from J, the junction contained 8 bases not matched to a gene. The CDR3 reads CASSRQGSPDTDTQYF. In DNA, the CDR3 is TGCGCCAGCAGCCGACAGGGGAGTCCCGACACAGATACGCAGTATTTT.

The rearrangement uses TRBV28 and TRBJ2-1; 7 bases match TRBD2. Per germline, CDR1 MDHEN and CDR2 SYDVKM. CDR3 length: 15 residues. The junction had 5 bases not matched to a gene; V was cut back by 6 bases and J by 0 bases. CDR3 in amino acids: CASRPGGPSYNEQFF. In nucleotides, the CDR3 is TGTGCCAGCAGACCGGGGGGTCCCTCCTACAATGAGCAGTTCTTC. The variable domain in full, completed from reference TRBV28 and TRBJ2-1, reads DVKVTQSSRYLVKRTGEKVFLECVQDMDHENMFWYRQDPGLGLRLIYFSYDVKMKEKGDIPEGYSVSREKKERFSLILESASTNQTSMYLCASRPGGPSYNEQFFGPGTRLTVL.

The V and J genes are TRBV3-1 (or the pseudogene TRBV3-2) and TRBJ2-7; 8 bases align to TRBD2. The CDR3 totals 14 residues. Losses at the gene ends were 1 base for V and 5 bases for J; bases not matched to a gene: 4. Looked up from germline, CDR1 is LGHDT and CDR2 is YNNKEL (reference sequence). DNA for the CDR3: TGTGCCAGCAGCCAAGTGCGGGGGGCTAACGAGCAGTACTTC. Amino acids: CASSQVRGANEQYF.

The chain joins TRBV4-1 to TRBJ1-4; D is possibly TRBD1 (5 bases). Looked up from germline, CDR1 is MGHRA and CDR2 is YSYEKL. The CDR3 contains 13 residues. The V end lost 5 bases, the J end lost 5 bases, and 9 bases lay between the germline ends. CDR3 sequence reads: CASSGGPNEKLFF. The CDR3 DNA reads TGCGCCAGCAGCGGGGGACCGAATGAAAAACTGTTTTTT.

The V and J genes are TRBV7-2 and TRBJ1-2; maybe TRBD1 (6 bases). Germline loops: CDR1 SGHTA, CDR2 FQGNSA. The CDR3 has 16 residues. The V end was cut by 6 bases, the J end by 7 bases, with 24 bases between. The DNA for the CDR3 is TGTGCCAGCAGACAGGAGATGGGGGGGGCTCTAGGTGGCTACACCTTC. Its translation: CASRQEMGGALGGYTF.

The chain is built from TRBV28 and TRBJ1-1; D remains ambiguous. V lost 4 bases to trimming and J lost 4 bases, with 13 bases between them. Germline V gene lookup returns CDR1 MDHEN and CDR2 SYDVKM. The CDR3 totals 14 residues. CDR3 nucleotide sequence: TGTGCCAGCAGTTCCGCCTGGCCGAGCACTGAAGCTTTCTTT. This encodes CASSSAWPSTEAFF.